This TCR beta chain appears in the sequencing data of a study of T cells in women clearing cervical HPV infection. All donors had a single incident cervical HPV16 infection, not prevalent. Assay used: immunoSEQ multiplex PCR; TCRdb lists only in-frame clones, some missing. This sample carries about 41,000 clones, with 7% to 8.5% going to the ten biggest clones. This sequence was found in a woman aged 18 to 75 with a cervical HPV16 infection that either progressed to CIN3+ or cleared (not recorded which). Specimen: blood buffy coat.

The sequenced CDR3 bases are TGCAGCGTTGACACACAGGGGGCGGTGAACACTGAA. Translation gives CSVDTQGAVNTE. The CDR3 in its entirety is CSVDTQGAVNTEAFF. The chain has TRBV29-1 and TRBJ1-1, with TRBD1 matching 9 bases. The CDR3 is cut off 3 residues early in the read; its end comes from the germline J gene. Trimming cost V 3 bases and J 0 bases; bases outside gene matches: 5. Germline loops: CDR1 SQVTM, CDR2 ANQGSEA. The CDR3 sequence is 15 residues long.